This T cell receptor (beta chain) comes out of a study of cytomegalovirus exposure and HLA in healthy donors. The PCR used 60 Vbeta and 13 Jbeta primers. Assay used: immunoSEQ multiplex PCR; TCRdb lists only in-frame clones, some missing. Altogether more than 100,000 clones are present, 77% being singletons, with the ten largest covering 3.7%. Germline CDR1 and CDR2: PRHDT and FYEKMQ (reference sequence). V shed 5 bases and J 5 bases; nucleotides not matched to a gene: 4. The CDR3 covers 14 residues. Sequenced input: PBMCs. V gene TRBV13 combines with J gene TRBJ2-7; 12 bases are a match to TRBD2. The sequence came from a human donor in good health. The CDR3 protein is CASSLAGGPNEQYF. The CDR3 DNA reads as TGTGCCAGCAGCCTAGCGGGAGGGCCCAACGAGCAGTACTTC. Complete variable domain (other parts from reference TRBV13 and TRBJ2-7): AAGVIQSPRHLIKEKRETATLKCYPIPRHDTVYWYQQGPGQDPQFLISFYEKMQSDKGSIPDRFSAQQFSDYHSELNMSSLELGDSALYFCASSLAGGPNEQYFGPGTRLTVT.